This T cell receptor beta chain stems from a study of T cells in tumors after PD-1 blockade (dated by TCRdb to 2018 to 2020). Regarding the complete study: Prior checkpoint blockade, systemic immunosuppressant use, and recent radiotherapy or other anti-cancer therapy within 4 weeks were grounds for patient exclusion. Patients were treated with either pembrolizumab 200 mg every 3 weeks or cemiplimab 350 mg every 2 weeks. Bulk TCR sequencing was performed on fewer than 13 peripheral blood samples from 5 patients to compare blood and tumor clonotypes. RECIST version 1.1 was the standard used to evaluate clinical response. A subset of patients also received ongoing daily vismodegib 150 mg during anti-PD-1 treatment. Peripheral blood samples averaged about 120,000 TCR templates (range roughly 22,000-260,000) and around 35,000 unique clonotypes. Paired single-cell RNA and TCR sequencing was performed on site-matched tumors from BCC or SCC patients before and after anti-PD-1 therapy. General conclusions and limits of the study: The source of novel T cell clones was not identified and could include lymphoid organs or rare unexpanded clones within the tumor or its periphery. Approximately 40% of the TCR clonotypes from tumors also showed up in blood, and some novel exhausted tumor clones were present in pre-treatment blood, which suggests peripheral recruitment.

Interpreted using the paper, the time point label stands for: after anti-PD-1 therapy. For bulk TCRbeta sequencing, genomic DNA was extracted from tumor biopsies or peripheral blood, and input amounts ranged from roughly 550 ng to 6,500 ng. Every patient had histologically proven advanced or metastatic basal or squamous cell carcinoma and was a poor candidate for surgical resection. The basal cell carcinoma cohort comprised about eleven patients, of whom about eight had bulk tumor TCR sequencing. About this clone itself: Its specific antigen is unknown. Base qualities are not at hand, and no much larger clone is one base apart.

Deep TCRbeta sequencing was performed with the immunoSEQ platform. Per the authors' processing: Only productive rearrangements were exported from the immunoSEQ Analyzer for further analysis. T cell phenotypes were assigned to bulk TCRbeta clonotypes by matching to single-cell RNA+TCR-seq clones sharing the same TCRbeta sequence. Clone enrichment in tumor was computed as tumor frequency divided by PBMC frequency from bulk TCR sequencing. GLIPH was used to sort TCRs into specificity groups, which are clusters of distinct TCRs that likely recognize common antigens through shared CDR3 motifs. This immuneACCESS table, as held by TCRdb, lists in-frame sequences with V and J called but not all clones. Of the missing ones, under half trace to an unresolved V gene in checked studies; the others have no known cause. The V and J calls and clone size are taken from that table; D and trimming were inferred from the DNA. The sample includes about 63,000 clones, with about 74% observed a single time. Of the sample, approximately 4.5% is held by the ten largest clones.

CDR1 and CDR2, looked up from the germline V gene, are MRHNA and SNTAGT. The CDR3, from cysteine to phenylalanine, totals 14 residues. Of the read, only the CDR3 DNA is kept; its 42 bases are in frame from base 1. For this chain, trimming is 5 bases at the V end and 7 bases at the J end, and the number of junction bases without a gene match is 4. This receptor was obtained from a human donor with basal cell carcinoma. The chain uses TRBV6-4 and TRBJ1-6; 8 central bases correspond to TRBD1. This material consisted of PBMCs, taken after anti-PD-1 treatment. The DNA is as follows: TGTGCCAGCAGTCCGACAGGGGAGAATTCACCCCTCCACTTT. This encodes CASSPTGENSPLHF.